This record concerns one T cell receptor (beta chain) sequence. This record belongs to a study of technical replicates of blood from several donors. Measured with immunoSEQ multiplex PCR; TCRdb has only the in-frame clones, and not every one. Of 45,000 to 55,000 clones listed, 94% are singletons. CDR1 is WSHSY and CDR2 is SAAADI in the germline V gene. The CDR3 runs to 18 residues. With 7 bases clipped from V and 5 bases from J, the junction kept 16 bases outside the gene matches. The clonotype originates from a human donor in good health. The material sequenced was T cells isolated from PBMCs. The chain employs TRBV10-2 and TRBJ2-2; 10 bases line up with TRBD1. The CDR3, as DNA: TGCGCCAGCACCGAGCGGGGACAGGGGTACCCCCGAACCGGGGAGCTGTTTTTT. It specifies CASTERGQGYPRTGELFF.